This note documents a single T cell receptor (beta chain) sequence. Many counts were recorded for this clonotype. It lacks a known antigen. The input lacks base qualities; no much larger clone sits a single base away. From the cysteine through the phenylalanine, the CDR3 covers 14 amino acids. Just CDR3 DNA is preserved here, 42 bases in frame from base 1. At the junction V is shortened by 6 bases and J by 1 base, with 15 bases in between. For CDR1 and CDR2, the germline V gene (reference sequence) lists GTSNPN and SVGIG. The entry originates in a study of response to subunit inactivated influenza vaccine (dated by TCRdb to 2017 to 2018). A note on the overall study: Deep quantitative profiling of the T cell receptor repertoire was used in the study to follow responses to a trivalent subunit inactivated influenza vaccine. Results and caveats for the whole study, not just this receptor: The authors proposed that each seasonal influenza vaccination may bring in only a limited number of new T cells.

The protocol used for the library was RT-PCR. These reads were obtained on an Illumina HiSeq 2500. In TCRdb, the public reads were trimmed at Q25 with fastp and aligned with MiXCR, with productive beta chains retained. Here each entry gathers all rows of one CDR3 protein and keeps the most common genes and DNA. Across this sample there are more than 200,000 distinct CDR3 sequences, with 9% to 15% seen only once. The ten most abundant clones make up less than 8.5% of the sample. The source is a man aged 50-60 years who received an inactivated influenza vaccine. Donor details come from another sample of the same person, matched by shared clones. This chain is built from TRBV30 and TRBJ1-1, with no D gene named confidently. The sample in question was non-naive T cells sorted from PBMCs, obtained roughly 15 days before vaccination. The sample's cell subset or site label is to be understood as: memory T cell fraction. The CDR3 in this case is CACGRGFRNTEAFF. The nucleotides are TGTGCCTGCGGCCGGGGATTTCGGAACACTGAAGCTTTCTTT.